This TCR beta chain appears in the sequencing data of a study of prognosis after radiotherapy for stage I lung cancer. Whole-study context: Whereas twelve patients had adenocarcinoma, squamous cell carcinoma was the tumor in seven.

This clonotype was seen many times. With two-round multiplex PCR, TCR beta CDR3 sequences were amplified from genomic DNA. Primers specific to each TRBV and TRBJ gene drove first-round PCR. TCRdb itself ran the multiplex PCR reads through MiXCR, one entry per CDR3 protein. The data contain some 20,000 distinct CDR3 sequences, 50% to 60% of them singletons. The material sequenced was PBMCs, taken before or after stereotactic body radiation therapy (not recorded which). This clonotype originated in a donor aged 50 or older with non-small cell lung cancer.

CDR3 nucleotides: TGTGCCACCAGCAGCCCCGATGGCCTAGATTTAGAGACCCAGTACTTC. This encodes CATSSPDGLDLETQYF. The chain carries TRBV15 and TRBJ2-5; D ambiguous. Trimming took off 3 bases at V and 4 bases at J, with 18 bases between the two ends. The CDR3 runs to 16 residues. Germline CDR1 reads LNHNV; CDR2 reads YYDKDF (reference sequence).